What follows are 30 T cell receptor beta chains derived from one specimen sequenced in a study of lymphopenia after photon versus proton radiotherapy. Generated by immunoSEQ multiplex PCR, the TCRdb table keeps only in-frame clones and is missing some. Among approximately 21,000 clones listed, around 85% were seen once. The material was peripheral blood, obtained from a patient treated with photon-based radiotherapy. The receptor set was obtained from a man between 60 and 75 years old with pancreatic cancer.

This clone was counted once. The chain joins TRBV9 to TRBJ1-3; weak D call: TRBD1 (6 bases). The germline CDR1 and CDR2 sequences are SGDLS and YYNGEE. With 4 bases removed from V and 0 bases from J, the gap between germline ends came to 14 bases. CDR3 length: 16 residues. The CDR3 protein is CASSLRQVSSGNTIYF. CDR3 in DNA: TGTGCCAGCAGCCTCCGACAGGTATCCTCTGGAAACACCATATATTTT.

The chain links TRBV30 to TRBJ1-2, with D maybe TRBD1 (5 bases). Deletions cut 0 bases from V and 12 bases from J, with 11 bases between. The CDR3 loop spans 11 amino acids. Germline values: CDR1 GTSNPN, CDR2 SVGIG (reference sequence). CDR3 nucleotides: TGTGCCTGGAGTGTACTGGGGACGGACACCTTC. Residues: CAWSVLGTDTF.

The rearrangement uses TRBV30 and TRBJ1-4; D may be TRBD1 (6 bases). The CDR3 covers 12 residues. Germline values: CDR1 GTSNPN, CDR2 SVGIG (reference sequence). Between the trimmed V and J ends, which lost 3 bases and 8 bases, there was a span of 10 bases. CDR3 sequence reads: CAWRQGFEKLFF. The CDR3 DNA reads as TGTGCCTGGAGGCAGGGGTTCGAAAAACTGTTTTTT.

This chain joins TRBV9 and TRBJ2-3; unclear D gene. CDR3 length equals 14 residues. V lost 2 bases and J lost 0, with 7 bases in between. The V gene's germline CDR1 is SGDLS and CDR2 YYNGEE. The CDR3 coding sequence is TGTGCCAGCAGCGTGCTCGGGAGCACAGATACGCAGTATTTT. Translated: CASSVLGSTDTQYF.

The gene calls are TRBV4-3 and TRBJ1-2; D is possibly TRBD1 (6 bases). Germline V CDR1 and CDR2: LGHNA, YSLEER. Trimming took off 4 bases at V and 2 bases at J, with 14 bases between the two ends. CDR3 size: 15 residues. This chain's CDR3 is CASSPDHRENYGYTF. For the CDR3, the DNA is TGCGCCAGCAGCCCGGACCACAGGGAGAACTATGGCTACACCTTC.

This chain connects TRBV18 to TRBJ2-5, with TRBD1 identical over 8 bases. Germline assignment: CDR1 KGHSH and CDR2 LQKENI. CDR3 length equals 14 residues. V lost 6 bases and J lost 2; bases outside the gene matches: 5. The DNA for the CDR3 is TGTGCCAGCTCGCCTAACAGGGGGCAAGAGACCCAGTACTTC. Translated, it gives CASSPNRGQETQYF.

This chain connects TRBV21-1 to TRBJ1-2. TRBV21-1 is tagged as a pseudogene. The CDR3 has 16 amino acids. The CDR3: CASSRQGLLTNYGYTF. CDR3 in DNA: TGTGCCAGCAGCAGACAAGGACTACTAACTAACTATGGCTACACCTTC.

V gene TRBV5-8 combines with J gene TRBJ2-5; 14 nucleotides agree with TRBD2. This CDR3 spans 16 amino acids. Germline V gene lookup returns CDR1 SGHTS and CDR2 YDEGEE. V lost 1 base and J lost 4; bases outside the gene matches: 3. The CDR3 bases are TGTGCCAGCAGCTTGCCGGGGACTAGCGGGGGAGAGACCCAGTACTTC. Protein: CASSLPGTSGGETQYF.

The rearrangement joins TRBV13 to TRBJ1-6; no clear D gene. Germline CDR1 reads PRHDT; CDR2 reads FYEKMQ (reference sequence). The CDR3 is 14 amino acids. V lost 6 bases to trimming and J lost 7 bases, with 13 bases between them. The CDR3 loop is CASSPNYSNSPLHF. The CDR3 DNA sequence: TGTGCCAGCAGTCCAAATTACTCCAATTCACCCCTCCACTTT.

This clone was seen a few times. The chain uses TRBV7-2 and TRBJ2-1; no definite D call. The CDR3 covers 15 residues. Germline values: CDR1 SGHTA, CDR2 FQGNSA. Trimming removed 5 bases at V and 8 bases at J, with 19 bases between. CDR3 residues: CASSPMRQPRDEQFF. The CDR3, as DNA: TGTGCCAGCAGCCCTATGCGGCAGCCTAGGGATGAGCAGTTCTTC.

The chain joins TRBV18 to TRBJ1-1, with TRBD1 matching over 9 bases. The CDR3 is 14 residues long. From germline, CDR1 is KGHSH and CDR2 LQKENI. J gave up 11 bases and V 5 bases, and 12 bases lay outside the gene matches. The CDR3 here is CASSETAQGASAFF. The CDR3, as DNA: TGTGCCAGCTCAGAGACAGCACAGGGGGCAAGTGCTTTCTTT.

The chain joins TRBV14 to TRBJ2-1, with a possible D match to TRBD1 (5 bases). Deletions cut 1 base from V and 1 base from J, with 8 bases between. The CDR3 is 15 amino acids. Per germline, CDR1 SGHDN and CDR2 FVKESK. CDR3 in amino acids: CASSQVPGSYNEQFF. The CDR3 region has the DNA TGTGCCAGCAGCCAAGTTCCAGGGTCCTACAATGAGCAGTTCTTC.

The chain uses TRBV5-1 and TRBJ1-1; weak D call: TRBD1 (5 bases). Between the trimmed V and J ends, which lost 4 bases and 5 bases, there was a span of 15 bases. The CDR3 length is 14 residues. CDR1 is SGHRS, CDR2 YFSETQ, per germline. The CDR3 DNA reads TGCGCCAGCAGCCCCCTACCCGGGACTACTGAAGCTTTCTTT. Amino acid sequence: CASSPLPGTTEAFF.

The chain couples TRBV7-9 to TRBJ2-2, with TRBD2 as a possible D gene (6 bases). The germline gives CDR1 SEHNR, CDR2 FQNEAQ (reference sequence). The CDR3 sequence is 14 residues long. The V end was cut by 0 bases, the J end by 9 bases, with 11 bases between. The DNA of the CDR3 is TGTGCCAGCAGCTTAGCTCGGCGGGGTAGGGAGCTGTTTTTT. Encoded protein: CASSLARRGRELFF.

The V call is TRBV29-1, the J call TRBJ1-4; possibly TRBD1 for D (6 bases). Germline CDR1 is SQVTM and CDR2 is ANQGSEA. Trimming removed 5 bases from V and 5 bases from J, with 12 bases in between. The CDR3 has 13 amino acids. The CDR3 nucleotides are TGCAGCGTTTGGGGGCTTGGGAATGAAAAACTGTTTTTT. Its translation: CSVWGLGNEKLFF.

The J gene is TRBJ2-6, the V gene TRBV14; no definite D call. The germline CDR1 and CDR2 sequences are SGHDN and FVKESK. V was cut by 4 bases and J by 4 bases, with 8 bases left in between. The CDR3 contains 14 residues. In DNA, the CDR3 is TGTGCCAGCAGCCCGCAGTGGGGGGCCAACGTCCTGACTTTC. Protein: CASSPQWGANVLTF.

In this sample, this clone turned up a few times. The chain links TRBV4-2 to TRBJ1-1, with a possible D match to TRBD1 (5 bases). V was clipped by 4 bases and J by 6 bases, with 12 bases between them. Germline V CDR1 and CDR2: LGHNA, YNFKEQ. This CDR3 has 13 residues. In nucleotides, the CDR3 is TGTGCCAGCAGCCCCTGGGGGGAGCCTGAAGCTTTCTTT. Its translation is CASSPWGEPEAFF.

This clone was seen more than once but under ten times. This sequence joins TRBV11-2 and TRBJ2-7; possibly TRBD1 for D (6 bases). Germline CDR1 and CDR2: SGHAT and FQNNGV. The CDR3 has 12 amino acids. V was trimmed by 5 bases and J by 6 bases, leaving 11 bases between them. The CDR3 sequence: CASSQTGREQYF. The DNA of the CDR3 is TGTGCCAGCAGCCAGACAGGTCGCGAGCAGTACTTC.

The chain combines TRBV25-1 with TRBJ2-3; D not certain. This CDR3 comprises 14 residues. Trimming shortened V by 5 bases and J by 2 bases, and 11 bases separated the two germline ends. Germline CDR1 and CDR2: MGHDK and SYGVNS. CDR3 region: CASSFSRATDTQYF. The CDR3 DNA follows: TGTGCCAGCAGTTTTTCTAGGGCCACAGATACGCAGTATTTT.

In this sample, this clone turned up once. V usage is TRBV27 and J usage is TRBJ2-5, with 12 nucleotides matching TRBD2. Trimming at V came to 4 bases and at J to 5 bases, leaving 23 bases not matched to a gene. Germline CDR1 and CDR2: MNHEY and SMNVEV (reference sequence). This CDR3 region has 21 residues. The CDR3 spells CASSSRRPGTSGPIIEETQYF. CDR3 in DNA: TGTGCCAGCAGTTCACGCCGTCCCGGGACTAGCGGGCCAATTATTGAGGAGACCCAGTACTTC.

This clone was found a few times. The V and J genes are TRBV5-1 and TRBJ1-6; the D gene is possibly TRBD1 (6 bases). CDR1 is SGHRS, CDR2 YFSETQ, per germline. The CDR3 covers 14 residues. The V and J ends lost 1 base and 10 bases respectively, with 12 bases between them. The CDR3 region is CASSLTGTRSPLHF. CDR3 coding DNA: TGCGCCAGCAGCTTGACAGGGACTAGATCACCCCTCCACTTT.

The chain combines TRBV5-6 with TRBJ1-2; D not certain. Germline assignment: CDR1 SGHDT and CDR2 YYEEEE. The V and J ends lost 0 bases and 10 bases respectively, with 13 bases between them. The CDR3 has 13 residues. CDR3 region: CASSLVGWQPYTF. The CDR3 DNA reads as TGTGCCAGCAGCTTGGTCGGGTGGCAGCCCTACACCTTC.

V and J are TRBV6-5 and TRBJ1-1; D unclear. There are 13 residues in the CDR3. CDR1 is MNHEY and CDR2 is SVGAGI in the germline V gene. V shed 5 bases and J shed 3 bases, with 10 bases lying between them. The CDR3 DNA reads TGTGCCAGCAGTCAACTACGCTACACTGAAGCTTTCTTT. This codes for CASSQLRYTEAFF.

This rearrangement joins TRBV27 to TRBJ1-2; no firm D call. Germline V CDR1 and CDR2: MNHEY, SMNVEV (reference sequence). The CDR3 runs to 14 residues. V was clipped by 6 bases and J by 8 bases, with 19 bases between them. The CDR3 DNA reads TGTGCCAGCAGCCCATATACGGCTGGTGGAGGCTACACCTTC. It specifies CASSPYTAGGGYTF.

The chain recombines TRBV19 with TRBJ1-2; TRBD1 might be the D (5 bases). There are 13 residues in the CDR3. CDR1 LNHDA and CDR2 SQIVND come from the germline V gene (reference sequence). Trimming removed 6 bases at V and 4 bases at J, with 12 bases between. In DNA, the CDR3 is TGTGCCAGTAGCCCGGGACGAATCTATGGCTACACCTTC. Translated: CASSPGRIYGYTF.

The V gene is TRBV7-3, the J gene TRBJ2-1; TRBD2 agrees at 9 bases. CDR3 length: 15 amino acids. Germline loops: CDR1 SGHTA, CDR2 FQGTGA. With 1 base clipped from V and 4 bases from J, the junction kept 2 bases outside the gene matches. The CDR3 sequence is CASSLNSGGYNEQFF. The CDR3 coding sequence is TGTGCCAGCAGCTTAAATAGCGGGGGTTACAATGAGCAGTTCTTC.

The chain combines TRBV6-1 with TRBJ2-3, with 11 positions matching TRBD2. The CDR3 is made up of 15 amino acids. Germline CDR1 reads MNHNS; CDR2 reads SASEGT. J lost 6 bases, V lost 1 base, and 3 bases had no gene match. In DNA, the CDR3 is TGTGCCAGCAGTGAAGTGCTAGCGGGGGGTGATACGCAGTATTTT. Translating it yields CASSEVLAGGDTQYF.

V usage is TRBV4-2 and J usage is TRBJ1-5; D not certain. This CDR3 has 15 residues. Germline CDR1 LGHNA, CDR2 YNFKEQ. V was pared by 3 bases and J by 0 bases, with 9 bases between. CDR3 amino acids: CASSQELRSNQPQHF. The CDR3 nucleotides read TGTGCCAGCAGCCAGGAACTTCGTAGCAATCAGCCCCAGCATTTT.

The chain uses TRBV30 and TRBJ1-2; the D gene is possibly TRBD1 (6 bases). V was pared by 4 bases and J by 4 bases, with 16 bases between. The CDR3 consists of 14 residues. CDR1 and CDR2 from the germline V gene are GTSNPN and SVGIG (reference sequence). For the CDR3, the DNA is TGTGCCTGGAAAACATCAGGGGACTCCTATGGCTACACCTTC. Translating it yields CAWKTSGDSYGYTF.

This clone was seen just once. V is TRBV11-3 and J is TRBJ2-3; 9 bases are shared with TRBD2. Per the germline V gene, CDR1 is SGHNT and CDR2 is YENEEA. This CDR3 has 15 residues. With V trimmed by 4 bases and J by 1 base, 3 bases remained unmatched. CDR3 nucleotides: TGTGCCAGCAGCTGGTCTAGCGGGGGCACAGATACGCAGTATTTT. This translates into CASSWSSGGTDTQYF.